Each of the 30 T cell receptor beta chains below was sequenced from the same sample in a study of shared clonotypes between healthy human individuals. TCRdb's table, derived via immunoSEQ multiplex PCR, lists solely in-frame clones and lacks some. The data show some 2.1 million clones, 90% to 95% seen once. Sequencing used naive CD4+ T cells sorted from blood. Subset described: CD45RA+ positively selected. The source is a man younger than 35 in good health.

This chain uses TRBV19 with TRBJ2-7; 7 nucleotides agree with TRBD1. V was clipped by 5 bases and J by 6 bases; unmatched bases: 10. The germline gives CDR1 LNHDA, CDR2 SQIVND (reference sequence). The CDR3 consists of 14 residues. CDR3 region: CASSRPGQRVEQYF. The CDR3 nucleotides are TGTGCCAGTAGTCGTCCGGGACAGCGTGTCGAGCAGTACTTC.

J is TRBJ2-7 and V is TRBV20-1; D gene uncertain. Trimming removed 6 bases from V and 3 bases from J, with 9 bases in between. Germline V gene sequence: CDR1 DFQATT, CDR2 SNEGSKA (reference sequence). CDR3 size: 11 residues. CDR3 sequence (DNA): TGCAGTGCCTCCTTAAACTACGAGCAGTACTTC. It translates to CSASLNYEQYF.

The CDR3 is CASSYFSGYEQYF. In DNA form, the CDR3 reads TGTGCCAGCAGTTACTTTTCGGGGTACGAGCAGTACTTC. V and J are TRBV6-5 and TRBJ2-7; perhaps TRBD2 as D (5 bases). The CDR3 runs to 13 residues. Trimming left V 1 base short and J 4 bases short, with 8 bases between. Germline CDR1 and CDR2: MNHEY and SVGAGI.

This chain joins TRBV7-2 and TRBJ2-5; 8 bases are shared with TRBD1. The V gene end was trimmed by 7 bases and the J gene end by 5 bases; junction bases not matched to a gene: 9. CDR3 length: 14 amino acids. Germline CDR1 reads SGHTA; CDR2 reads FQGNSA. The CDR3 protein is CASTLQGAWETQYF. The CDR3 DNA is TGTGCCAGCACCCTTCAGGGGGCGTGGGAGACCCAGTACTTC.

This sequence joins TRBV2 and TRBJ2-7, with 7 bases identical to TRBD1. This CDR3 region has 13 residues. The germline V gene has CDR1 SNHLY and CDR2 FYNNEI. Unmatched junction bases numbered 6, after V lost 10 bases and J lost 0 bases. DNA of the CDR3: TGTGCCACCGGGACAGAGAGCTCCTACGAGCAGTACTTC. It yields the protein CATGTESSYEQYF.

V usage is TRBV15 and J usage is TRBJ2-1; D is perhaps TRBD1 (5 bases). The V gene lost 0 bases and the J gene lost 4 bases, with 10 bases spanning the gap. Per the germline V gene, CDR1 is LNHNV and CDR2 is YYDKDF (reference sequence). The CDR3 loop spans 15 amino acids. The CDR3: CATSRDLGQYNEQFF. The CDR3 bases are TGTGCCACCAGCAGAGACCTGGGGCAGTACAATGAGCAGTTCTTC.

The V gene is TRBV6-1, the J gene TRBJ2-2, with TRBD1 matching over 9 bases. Germline trimming cut 6 bases from V and 5 bases from J; bases unmatched to any gene: 7. This CDR3 comprises 15 residues. Germline V gene sequence: CDR1 MNHNS, CDR2 SASEGT. The CDR3 bases are TGTGCCAGCAGGAAGGGGACAGGGTGGACCGGGGAGCTGTTTTTT. Translated: CASRKGTGWTGELFF.

This clone showed up just once. The chain is built from TRBV2 and TRBJ1-2, with TRBD1 matching over 10 bases. This CDR3 has 15 residues. The V gene end was trimmed by 1 base and the J gene end by 4 bases; junction bases not matched to a gene: 3. Germline V gene lookup returns CDR1 SNHLY and CDR2 FYNNEI. CDR3 DNA sequence: TGTGCCAGCAGTGAAGGACAGGGGGCGATCTATGGCTACACCTTC. This sequence encodes CASSEGQGAIYGYTF.

The genes are TRBV30 and TRBJ1-2; 7 bases line up with TRBD1. V was clipped by 3 bases and J by 1 base; unmatched bases: 2. The CDR3 length is 13 residues. Germline CDR1 GTSNPN, CDR2 SVGIG (reference sequence). This CDR3 reads CAWRQGNNYGYTF. CDR3 nucleotides: TGTGCCTGGAGACAGGGGAATAACTATGGCTACACCTTC. Together with reference TRBV30 and TRBJ1-2, the CDR3 gives the full variable domain: SQTIHQWPATLVQPVGSPLSLECTVEGTSNPNLYWYRQAAGRGLQLLFYSVGIGQISSEVPQNLSASRPQDRQFILSSKKLLLSDSGFYLCAWRQGNNYGYTFGSGTRLTVV.

V and J are TRBV6-6 and TRBJ1-3, with D tentatively TRBD1 (6 bases). This CDR3 is built from 14 residues. Germline V lookup: CDR1 MNHNY, CDR2 SVGAGI (reference sequence). Trimming left V 2 bases short and J 7 bases short, with 12 bases between. The CDR3 loop is CASSYPGGGNTIYF. The CDR3 region has the DNA TGTGCCAGCAGTTACCCCGGGGGCGGGAACACCATATATTTT.

This clone was counted once. The sample carries other DNA sequences with the same CDR3. This sequence joins TRBV6-5 and TRBJ2-3; a weak D match, TRBD2 (7 bases). This CDR3 is 15 amino acids long. Trimming took off 2 bases at V and 4 bases at J, with 13 bases between the two ends. Germline V gene data show CDR1 as MNHEY and CDR2 as SVGAGI. CDR3 coding DNA: TGTGCCAGCAGTTACGTGGGGGGGCCGTCAGATACGCAGTATTTT. Its protein is CASSYVGGPSDTQYF.

The chain combines TRBV6-1 with TRBJ1-5; D is ambiguous. Germline V lookup: CDR1 MNHNS, CDR2 SASEGT. This CDR3 region has 16 residues. With 4 bases removed from V and 2 bases from J, the gap between germline ends came to 15 bases. Written as DNA, the CDR3 is TGTGCCAGCAGTGGTCCCCAAGCGGGAGGCAATCAGCCCCAGCATTTT. Translating it yields CASSGPQAGGNQPQHF.

CDR3 coding DNA: TGTGCCAGTAGTCACCTGTGGGCGCAAGAGACCCAGTACTTC. Protein product: CASSHLWAQETQYF. The rearrangement uses TRBV19 and TRBJ2-5; D is ambiguous. The germline V and J ends were trimmed by 5 bases and 2 bases, with 12 bases remaining between them. Germline CDR1 is LNHDA and CDR2 is SQIVND (reference sequence). This CDR3 has 14 amino acids.

This sequence joins TRBV30 and TRBJ1-1, with a weak D call TRBD1 (6 bases). Germline V gene lookup returns CDR1 GTSNPN and CDR2 SVGIG (reference sequence). The CDR3 sequence is 13 residues long. The V end lost 3 bases, the J end lost 4 bases, and 12 bases lay between the germline ends. This CDR3 is CAWSSGQLTEAFF. The DNA for the CDR3 is TGTGCCTGGAGCTCTGGACAGCTCACTGAAGCTTTCTTT.

Regarding this clone: The sample holds other DNA sequences that translate to the same CDR3. V is TRBV6-5 and J is TRBJ1-2; D remains ambiguous. Germline V gene data show CDR1 as MNHEY and CDR2 as SVGAGI. V lost 0 bases to trimming and J lost 0 bases, with 8 bases between them. This CDR3 contains 15 residues. CDR3 coding DNA: TGTGCCAGCAGTTACTCCGCCAAAGCTAACTATGGCTACACCTTC. Its translation is CASSYSAKANYGYTF.

The chain combines TRBV19 with TRBJ1-2; 7 bases line up with TRBD1. The germline V gene has CDR1 LNHDA and CDR2 SQIVND (reference sequence). This CDR3 spans 15 amino acids. With 7 bases clipped from V and 3 bases from J, the junction kept 11 bases outside the gene matches. The CDR3 DNA sequence: TGTGCCAGTAACCCCAGACAGGGAGAGCACTATGGCTACACCTTC. Translated, it gives CASNPRQGEHYGYTF.

The count of this clone is one. The genes are TRBV10-1 and TRBJ1-1; D gene uncertain. The CDR3 is 16 residues long. Trimming removed 2 bases from V and 2 bases from J, with 15 bases in between. CDR1 WNHNN and CDR2 SYGVQD come from the germline V gene (reference sequence). CDR3: CASSEDPYQPNTEAFF. The CDR3, as DNA: TGCGCCAGCAGTGAGGACCCTTACCAGCCTAACACTGAAGCTTTCTTT.

The rearrangement uses TRBV9 and TRBJ2-1; D possibly corresponds to TRBD1 (5 bases). Trimming left V 3 bases short and J 15 bases short, with 16 bases between. The CDR3 runs 12 residues. CDR1 is SGDLS, CDR2 YYNGEE, per germline. In DNA form, the CDR3 reads TGTGCCAGCAGCGCCCCCTGGGGCGGTGGGTTCTTC. Its translation: CASSAPWGGGFF.

The rearrangement joins TRBV5-4 to TRBJ2-7, with TRBD1 identical over 7 bases. The germline V gene has CDR1 SGHNT and CDR2 YYREEE (reference sequence). V lost 4 bases, J lost 7 bases, and 17 bases stayed unmatched. The CDR3 length is 16 residues. The CDR3 sequence: CASSPGQTYESYEQYF. CDR3 in DNA: TGTGCCAGCAGCCCGGGACAGACCTACGAGAGTTATGAGCAGTACTTC.

As to this clone: Distinct nucleotide sequences in the sample also encode this CDR3. The rearrangement joins TRBV6-5 to TRBJ1-1, with 9 bases that match TRBD1. This CDR3 is built from 13 residues. From germline, CDR1 is MNHEY and CDR2 SVGAGI. V lost 6 bases and J lost 5; bases outside the gene matches: 4. Written as DNA, the CDR3 is TGTGCCAGCAGACAGGGGGCGAGGACTGAAGCTTTCTTT. Protein: CASRQGARTEAFF.

The chain recombines TRBV2 with TRBJ2-1; 9 bases match TRBD1. This CDR3 is 16 amino acids long. CDR1 SNHLY and CDR2 FYNNEI come from the germline V gene. V shed 3 bases, J shed 0 bases, and the junction held 3 bases outside the gene matches. The CDR3 bases are TGTGCCAGCAGTGAGGGACAGGGCAGCTCCTACAATGAGCAGTTCTTC. Translation: CASSEGQGSSYNEQFF.

The DNA for the CDR3 is TGTGCCAGCAGCGTAGGAGGACTAGCGGGAGGGTTCAATGAGCAGTTCTTC. Residues: CASSVGGLAGGFNEQFF. This chain links TRBV9 with TRBJ2-1, with 15 bases aligning to TRBD2. Germline V CDR1 and CDR2: SGDLS, YYNGEE. Trimming cost V 0 bases and J 6 bases; bases outside gene matches: 4. This CDR3 contains 17 residues.

The chain couples TRBV10-3 to TRBJ1-4; tentative D call: TRBD1 (5 bases). Germline V gives CDR1 ENHRY, CDR2 SYGVKD. The CDR3 length is 14 residues. The germline V and J ends were trimmed by 0 bases and 8 bases, with 10 bases remaining between them. As DNA, the CDR3 is TGTGCCATCAGTGAGTCTCTCGGGACGGAAAAACTGTTTTTT. This sequence encodes CAISESLGTEKLFF.

This clone showed up just once. The V gene is TRBV5-1, the J gene TRBJ2-2; the D is unclear. V shed 0 bases and J shed 6 bases, with 9 bases lying between them. In germline, CDR1 is SGHRS, CDR2 YFSETQ. The CDR3 is 14 residues long. As DNA, the CDR3 is TGCGCCAGCAGCTTGGGATTCAGCCCCGGGGAGCTGTTTTTT. As protein: CASSLGFSPGELFF.

This clone was found once. The germline gene is not matched at one end of the junction; a read error may be the cause. V is TRBV5-3 and J is TRBJ1-2, with 7 bases lining up with TRBD1. TRBV5-3 is marked as an open reading frame, function uncertain. The CDR3 loop spans 13 amino acids. The CDR3 sequence: CASSSRTGYGYTF. The CDR3 region has the DNA TGTGCCAGCAGCTCGAGGACAGGCTATGGCTACACCTTC.

The chain uses TRBV6-5 and TRBJ1-1; D is unresolved. Germline V CDR1 and CDR2: MNHEY, SVGAGI. Trimming left V 6 bases short and J 1 base short, with 3 bases between. The CDR3 extends over 11 amino acids. The chain's CDR3 is CASRANTEAFF. The CDR3 DNA is TGTGCCAGCAGAGCGAACACTGAAGCTTTCTTT.

The genes are TRBV6-6 and TRBJ1-5, with unresolved D. Germline V gene data show CDR1 as MNHNY and CDR2 as SVGAGI (reference sequence). The CDR3 sequence is 15 residues long. The V end was cut by 1 base, the J end by 7 bases, with 14 bases between. The CDR3 nucleotides are TGTGCCAGCAGTTACTTTAGCCAGATTAAACAGCCCCAGCATTTT. Protein: CASSYFSQIKQPQHF.

V usage is TRBV28 and J usage is TRBJ1-2; 10 bases are a match to TRBD1. V lost 5 bases to trimming and J lost 7 bases; unmatched junction nucleotides: 10. The CDR3 is 15 amino acids. CDR1 is MDHEN and CDR2 is SYDVKM in the germline V gene. The CDR3: CASSIDRGPWSGYTF. The CDR3 DNA sequence: TGTGCCAGCAGTATAGACAGGGGGCCGTGGAGTGGCTACACCTTC.

V gene TRBV6-1 combines with J gene TRBJ2-7; D ambiguous. Germline CDR1 reads MNHNS; CDR2 reads SASEGT. The CDR3 loop spans 14 amino acids. The V gene lost 1 base and the J gene lost 6 bases, with 13 bases spanning the gap. The CDR3 bases are TGTGCCAGCAGTGAAGGGGCCGGATGGGGCGAGCAGTACTTC. It codes for CASSEGAGWGEQYF.

As regards this clone: Other DNA sequences of this sample code for an identical CDR3. The chain is built from TRBV6-1 and TRBJ1-2, with unresolved D. Trimming stripped 5 bases from V and 2 bases from J, with 9 bases between. CDR1 and CDR2 (germline): MNHNS, SASEGT. The CDR3 covers 13 residues. Here the CDR3 DNA reads TGTGCCAGCAGTCGAGACCCGAACTATGGCTACACCTTC. It is translated as CASSRDPNYGYTF.